This T cell receptor (beta chain) appears in the sequencing data of a study of blood T cell repertoires in COVID-19. As processed by the authors: Estimation of nucleated cell counts relied on the amplification of reference gene primers. The protocol was immunoSEQ multiplex PCR, while the TCRdb copy is restricted to in-frame clones and leaves out a portion. That table supplies the V and J calls and clone size; D and trimming were determined from the DNA. The data hold 100,000 to 150,000 clones, with about 88% observed a single time. Across 20 to 25 US areas, participants ranged in age from 18 to 89 years. Clinical histories supplied by participants themselves formed the basis of cohort assignment. In Cohort 3, a recovered donor had either two negative PCRs, clearance, or symptom resolution. The V and J ends lost 1 base and 10 bases, in that order; junction bases with no gene match: 5. The CDR3 length is 14 residues. Germline CDR1 and CDR2: SGHRS and YFSETQ.

This clone turned up a few times. The chain joins TRBV5-1 to TRBJ1-6; 7 bases agree with TRBD1. This TCR came from a woman between 45 and 60 years old who had recovered from COVID-19. Sequenced sample: PBMCs or T cells enriched from blood (not recorded which). For the CDR3, the DNA is TGCGCCAGCAGCTTGCAGGGGGATCGCTCACCCCTCCACTTT. Translating gives CASSLQGDRSPLHF.